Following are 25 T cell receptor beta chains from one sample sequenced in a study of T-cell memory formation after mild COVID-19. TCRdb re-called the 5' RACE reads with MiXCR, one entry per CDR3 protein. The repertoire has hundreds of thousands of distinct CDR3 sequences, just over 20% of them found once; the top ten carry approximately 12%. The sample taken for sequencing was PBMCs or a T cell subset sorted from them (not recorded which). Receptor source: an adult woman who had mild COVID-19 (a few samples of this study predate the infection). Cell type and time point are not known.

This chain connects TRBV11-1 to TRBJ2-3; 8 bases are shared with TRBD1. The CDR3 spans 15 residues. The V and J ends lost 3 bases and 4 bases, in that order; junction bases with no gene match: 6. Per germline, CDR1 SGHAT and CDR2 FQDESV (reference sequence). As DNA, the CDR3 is TGTGCCAGCAGCTTTTCGGACAGGGTGGCAGATACGCAGTATTTT. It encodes CASSFSDRVADTQYF.

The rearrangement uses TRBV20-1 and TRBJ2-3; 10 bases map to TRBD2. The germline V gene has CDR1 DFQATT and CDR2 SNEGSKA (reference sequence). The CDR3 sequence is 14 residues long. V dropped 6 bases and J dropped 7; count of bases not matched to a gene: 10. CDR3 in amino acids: CSAKRGGRGNTQYF. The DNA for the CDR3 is TGCAGTGCGAAGCGGGGGGGCCGAGGAAATACGCAGTATTTT.

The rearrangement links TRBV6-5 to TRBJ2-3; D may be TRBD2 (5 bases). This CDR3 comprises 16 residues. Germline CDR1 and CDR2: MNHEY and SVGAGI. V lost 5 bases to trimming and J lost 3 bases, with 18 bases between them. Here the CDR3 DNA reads TGTGCCAGCAGTCGGAGGACGCAGCCAAGTACAGATACGCAGTATTTT. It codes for CASSRRTQPSTDTQYF.

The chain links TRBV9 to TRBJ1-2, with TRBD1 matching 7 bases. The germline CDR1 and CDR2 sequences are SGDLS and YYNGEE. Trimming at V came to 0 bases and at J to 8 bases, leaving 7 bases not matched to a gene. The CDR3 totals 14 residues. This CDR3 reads CASSVGGGARGYTF. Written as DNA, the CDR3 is TGTGCCAGCAGCGTAGGAGGGGGCGCAAGAGGCTACACCTTC.

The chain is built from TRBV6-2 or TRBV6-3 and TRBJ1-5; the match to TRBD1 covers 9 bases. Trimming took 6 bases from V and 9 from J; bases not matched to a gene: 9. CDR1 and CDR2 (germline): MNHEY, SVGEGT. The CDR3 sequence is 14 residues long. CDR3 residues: CASRTGTGLRPQHF. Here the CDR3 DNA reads TGTGCCAGCAGGACCGGGACAGGGCTTAGGCCCCAGCATTTT.

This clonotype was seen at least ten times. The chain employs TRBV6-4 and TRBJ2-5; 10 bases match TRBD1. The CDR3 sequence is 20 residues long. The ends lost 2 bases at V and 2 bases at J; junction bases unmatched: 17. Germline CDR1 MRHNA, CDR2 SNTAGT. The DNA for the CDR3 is TGTGCCAGCAGTGACCGGTCGGTGGCCATTGGGGACAGGGGTCAAGAGACCCAGTACTTC. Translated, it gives CASSDRSVAIGDRGQETQYF.

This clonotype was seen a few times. Written as DNA, the CDR3 is TGCAGCGTGGGTCCCGCTGGCAATGAGCAGTTCTTC. The encoded protein is CSVGPAGNEQFF. The J gene is TRBJ2-1, the V gene TRBV29-1, with D unresolved. V was trimmed by 6 bases and J by 6 bases, leaving 12 bases between them. CDR1 and CDR2 from the germline V gene are SQVTM and ANQGSEA. The CDR3 is made up of 12 amino acids.

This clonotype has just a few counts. In DNA form, the CDR3 reads TGTGCCAGCTCACCACCGTTCGGCGGGGGGGAAAACGAGCAGTACTTC. It codes for CASSPPFGGGENEQYF. This chain joins TRBV18 and TRBJ2-7; 9 nucleotides agree with TRBD2. CDR1 and CDR2 (germline): KGHSH, LQKENI. This CDR3 is 16 amino acids long. J lost 5 bases, V lost 0 bases, and 8 bases had no gene match.

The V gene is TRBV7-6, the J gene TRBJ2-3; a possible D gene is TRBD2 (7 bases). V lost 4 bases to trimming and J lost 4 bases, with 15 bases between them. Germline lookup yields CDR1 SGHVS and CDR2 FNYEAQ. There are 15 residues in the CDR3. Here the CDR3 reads CASSSSGGPSDTQYF. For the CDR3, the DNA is TGTGCCAGCAGCTCGTCCGGGGGGCCCTCAGATACGCAGTATTTT.

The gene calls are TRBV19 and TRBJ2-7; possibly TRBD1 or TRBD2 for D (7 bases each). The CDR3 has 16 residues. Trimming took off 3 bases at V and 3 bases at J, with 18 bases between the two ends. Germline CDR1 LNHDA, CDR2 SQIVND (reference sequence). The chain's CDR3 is CASSMGGGKVNYEQYF. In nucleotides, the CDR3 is TGTGCCAGTAGTATGGGAGGGGGCAAAGTTAACTACGAGCAGTACTTC. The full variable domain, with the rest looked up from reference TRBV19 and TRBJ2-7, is DGGITQSPKYLFRKEGQNVTLSCEQNLNHDAMYWYRQDPGQGLRLIYYSQIVNDFQKGDIAEGYSVSREKKESFPLTVTSAQKNPTAFYLCASSMGGGKVNYEQYFGPGTRLTVT.

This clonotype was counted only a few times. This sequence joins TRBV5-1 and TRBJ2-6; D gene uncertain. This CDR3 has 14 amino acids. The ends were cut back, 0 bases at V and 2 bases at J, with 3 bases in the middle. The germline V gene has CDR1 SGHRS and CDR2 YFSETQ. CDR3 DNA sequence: TGCGCCAGCAGCTTGGTAGCTGGGGCCAACGTCCTGACTTTC. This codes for CASSLVAGANVLTF.

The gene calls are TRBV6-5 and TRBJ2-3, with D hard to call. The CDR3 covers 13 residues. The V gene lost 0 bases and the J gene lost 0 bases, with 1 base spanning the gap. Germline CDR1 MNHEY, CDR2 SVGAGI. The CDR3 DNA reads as TGTGCCAGCAGTTACTCGAGCACAGATACGCAGTATTTT. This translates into CASSYSSTDTQYF.

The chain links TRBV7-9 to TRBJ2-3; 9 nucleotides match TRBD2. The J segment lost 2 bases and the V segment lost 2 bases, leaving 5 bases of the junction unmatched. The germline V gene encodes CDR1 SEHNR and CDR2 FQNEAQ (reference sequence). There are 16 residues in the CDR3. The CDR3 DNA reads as TGTGCCAGCAGCTTATATAGCGGGGGCCTCACAGATACGCAGTATTTT. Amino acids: CASSLYSGGLTDTQYF.

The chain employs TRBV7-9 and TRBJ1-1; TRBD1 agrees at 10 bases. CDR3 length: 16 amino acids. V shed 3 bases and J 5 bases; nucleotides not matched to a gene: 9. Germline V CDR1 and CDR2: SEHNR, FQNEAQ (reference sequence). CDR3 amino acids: CASSLGATGGTTEAFF. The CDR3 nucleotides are TGTGCCAGCAGCTTGGGGGCGACAGGGGGCACAACTGAAGCTTTCTTT.

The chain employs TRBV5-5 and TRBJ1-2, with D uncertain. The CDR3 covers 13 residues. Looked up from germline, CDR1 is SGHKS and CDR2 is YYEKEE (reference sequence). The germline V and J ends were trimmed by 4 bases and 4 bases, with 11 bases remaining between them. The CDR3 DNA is TGTGCCAGCAGCCGGGAGGGCCCCTATGGCTACACCTTC. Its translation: CASSREGPYGYTF.

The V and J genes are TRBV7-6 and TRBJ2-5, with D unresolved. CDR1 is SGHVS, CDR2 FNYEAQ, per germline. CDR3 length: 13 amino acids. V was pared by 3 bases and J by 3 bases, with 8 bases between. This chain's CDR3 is CASSFVTKETQYF. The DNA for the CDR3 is TGTGCCAGCAGCTTTGTCACAAAAGAGACCCAGTACTTC.

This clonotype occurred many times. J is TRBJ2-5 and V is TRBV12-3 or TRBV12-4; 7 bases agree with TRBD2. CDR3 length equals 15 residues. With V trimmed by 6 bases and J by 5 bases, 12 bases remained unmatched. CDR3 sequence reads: CASSQAGLARETQYF. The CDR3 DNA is TGTGCCAGCAGCCAAGCGGGGCTCGCGAGGGAGACCCAGTACTTC.

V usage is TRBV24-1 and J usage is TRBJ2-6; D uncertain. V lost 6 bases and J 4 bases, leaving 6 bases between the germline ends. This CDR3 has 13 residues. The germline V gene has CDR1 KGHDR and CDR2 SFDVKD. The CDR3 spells CATSREGANVLTF. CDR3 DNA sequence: TGTGCCACCAGTCGCGAGGGGGCCAACGTCCTGACTTTC.

The CDR3 is CASSLNLPSGANVLTF. The CDR3, as DNA: TGTGCCAGCAGCTTAAATCTGCCCTCTGGGGCCAACGTCCTGACTTTC. The rearrangement uses TRBV11-2 and TRBJ2-6; D gene unclear. From germline, CDR1 is SGHAT and CDR2 FQNNGV. CDR3 length: 16 residues. Trimming left V 2 bases short and J 0 bases short, with 8 bases between.

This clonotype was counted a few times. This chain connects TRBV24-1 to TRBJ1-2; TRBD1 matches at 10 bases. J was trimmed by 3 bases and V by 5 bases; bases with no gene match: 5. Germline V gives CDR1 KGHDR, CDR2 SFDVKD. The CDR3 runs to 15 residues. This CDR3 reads CATSARTGGDYGYTF. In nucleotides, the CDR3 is TGTGCCACCAGTGCCAGGACAGGGGGGGACTATGGCTACACCTTC.

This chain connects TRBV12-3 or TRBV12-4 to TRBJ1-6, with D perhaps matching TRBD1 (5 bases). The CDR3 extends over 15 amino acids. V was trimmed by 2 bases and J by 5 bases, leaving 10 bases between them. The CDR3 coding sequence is TGTGCCAGCAGTTTACGGGGACGGAATAATTCACCCCTCCACTTT. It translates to CASSLRGRNNSPLHF.

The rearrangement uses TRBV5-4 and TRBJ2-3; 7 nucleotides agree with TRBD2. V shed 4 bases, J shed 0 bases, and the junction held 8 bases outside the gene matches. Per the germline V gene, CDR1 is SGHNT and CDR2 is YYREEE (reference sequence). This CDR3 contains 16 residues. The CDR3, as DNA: TGTGCCAGCAGCCCCCCCGGGGGAGGGAGCACAGATACGCAGTATTTT. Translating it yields CASSPPGGGSTDTQYF.

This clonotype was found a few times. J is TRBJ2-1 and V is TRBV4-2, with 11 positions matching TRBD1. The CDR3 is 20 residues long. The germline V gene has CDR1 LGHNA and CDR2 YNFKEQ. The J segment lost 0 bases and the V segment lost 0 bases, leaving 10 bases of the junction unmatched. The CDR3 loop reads CASSQEGTGGIASSYNEQFF. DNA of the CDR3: TGTGCCAGCAGCCAAGAAGGGACAGGGGGGATAGCGAGCTCCTACAATGAGCAGTTCTTC.

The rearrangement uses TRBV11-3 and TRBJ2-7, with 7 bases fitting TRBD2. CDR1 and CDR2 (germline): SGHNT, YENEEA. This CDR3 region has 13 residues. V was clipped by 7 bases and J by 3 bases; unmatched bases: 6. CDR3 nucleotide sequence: TGTGCCAGCACAAGGGAGGGTAACTACGAGCAGTACTTC. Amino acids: CASTREGNYEQYF.

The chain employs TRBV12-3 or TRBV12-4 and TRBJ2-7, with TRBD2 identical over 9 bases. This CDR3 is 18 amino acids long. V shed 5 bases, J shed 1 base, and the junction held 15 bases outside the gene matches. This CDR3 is CASSPGGSGSGRSYEQYF. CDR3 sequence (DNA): TGTGCCAGCAGTCCAGGGGGTAGCGGGAGCGGTCGGTCCTACGAGCAGTACTTC.